Shown below are 11 T cell receptor beta chains from a single sample sequenced in a study of cytomegalovirus exposure and HLA in healthy donors. PCR employed 60 Vbeta and 13 Jbeta primers. The data were produced by immunoSEQ multiplex PCR, yet TCRdb's version contains in-frame clones alone and is incomplete. The table has around 200,000 clones, around 80% seen once. Sample: PBMCs. These receptors were collected from a woman aged 25-40 years in good health and CMV-seropositive.

The J gene is TRBJ1-5, the V gene TRBV2; D not certain. The length of the CDR3 is 17 residues. Per the germline V gene, CDR1 is SNHLY and CDR2 is FYNNEI. Trimming pared 3 bases from V and 0 bases from J, leaving 15 bases between. This chain's CDR3 is CASSDAPSGYSNQPQHF. CDR3 bases: TGTGCCAGCAGTGACGCGCCGAGCGGGTATAGCAATCAGCCCCAGCATTTT.

The chain has TRBV11-3 and TRBJ1-5; D is unclear. This CDR3 comprises 13 residues. V lost 0 bases and J lost 4, with 4 bases in between. CDR1 and CDR2 from the germline V gene are SGHNT and YENEEA. CDR3 bases: TGTGCCAGCAGCTTAGATATGAATCAGCCCCAGCATTTT. It yields the protein CASSLDMNQPQHF.

The V gene is TRBV5-5, the J gene TRBJ2-7; D may be TRBD2 (6 bases). Trimming cost V 4 bases and J 6 bases, with 17 bases left between them. The germline V gene encodes CDR1 SGHKS and CDR2 YYEKEE (reference sequence). This CDR3 has 14 residues. For the CDR3, the DNA is TGTGCCAGCAGCCGAGCCGGGGGAATGGGCGAGCAGTACTTC. As protein: CASSRAGGMGEQYF.

This clone was picked up one time. The chain combines TRBV2 with TRBJ2-1; D might be TRBD1 (6 bases). Germline V gene lookup returns CDR1 SNHLY and CDR2 FYNNEI. Trimming took 4 bases from V and 3 from J, leaving 10 bases between them. The length of the CDR3 is 14 residues. The CDR3 loop is CASSGDNSYNEQFF. The CDR3 DNA sequence: TGTGCCAGCAGTGGGGACAACAGCTACAATGAGCAGTTCTTC.

J is TRBJ2-1 and V is TRBV4-2; 14 bases match TRBD2. With 10 bases clipped from V and 6 bases from J, the junction kept 20 bases outside the gene matches. From germline, CDR1 is LGHNA and CDR2 YNFKEQ. The CDR3 covers 19 residues. This CDR3 reads CATGTHNDPGLAGANEQFF. The CDR3 nucleotides read TGTGCCACCGGAACTCATAACGACCCGGGACTAGCGGGGGCCAATGAGCAGTTCTTC.

The chain joins TRBV4-3 to TRBJ2-1; 11 bases fit TRBD2. J was trimmed by 6 bases and V by 5 bases; bases with no gene match: 6. Germline-derived CDR1 and CDR2 are LGHNA and YSLEER. CDR3 length: 15 residues. The CDR3 spells CASSSLAGGLNEQFF. The CDR3 DNA sequence: TGCGCCAGCAGCTCGCTAGCGGGAGGACTCAATGAGCAGTTCTTC.

CDR3 amino acids: CASSSRGREQYF. The DNA for the CDR3 is TGTGCCAGCAGCTCCAGGGGGAGGGAGCAGTACTTC. The chain is built from TRBV7-2 and TRBJ2-7, with D perhaps TRBD1 (7 bases). CDR3 length: 12 amino acids. Trimming took 4 bases from V and 7 from J, leaving 11 bases between them. In germline, CDR1 is SGHTA, CDR2 FQGNSA.

The DNA for the CDR3 is TGTGCCAGCAGCGAAAGACCAGGGGTTATCTATAATTCACCCCTCCACTTT. It encodes CASSERPGVIYNSPLHF. The chain recombines TRBV5-4 with TRBJ1-6; possible D gene TRBD1, 6 bases. Per germline, CDR1 SGHNT and CDR2 YYREEE (reference sequence). V lost 4 bases and J 3 bases, leaving 17 bases between the germline ends. The CDR3 length is 17 residues.

This clone was counted a single time. The rearrangement links TRBV2 to TRBJ1-2, with D uncertain. Trimming stripped 4 bases from V and 1 base from J, with 7 bases between. Per germline, CDR1 SNHLY and CDR2 FYNNEI. This CDR3 comprises 13 residues. The CDR3 DNA reads as TGTGCCAGCAGTGGCGAGTTTAACTATGGCTACACCTTC. Protein sequence: CASSGEFNYGYTF.

The CDR3, as DNA: TGTGCCACGGGGCCGCAGGGGGCTAATGAAAAACTGTTTTTT. This sequence encodes CATGPQGANEKLFF. The J gene is TRBJ1-4, the V gene TRBV10-3; TRBD1 matches at 7 bases. CDR3 length: 14 amino acids. V was clipped by 10 bases and J by 3 bases; unmatched bases: 8. Germline-derived CDR1 and CDR2 are ENHRY and SYGVKD.

The V call is TRBV7-2, the J call TRBJ2-7, with 10 bases matching TRBD2. CDR1 SGHTA and CDR2 FQGNSA come from the germline V gene. The CDR3 is made up of 15 amino acids. V trimming: 5 bases; J trimming: 7 bases; junction bases outside the gene matches: 11. The CDR3: CASSPRAGGHEEQYF. The CDR3 DNA reads as TGTGCCAGCAGCCCCAGAGCGGGGGGGCATGAAGAGCAGTACTTC.